This T cell receptor (beta chain) was identified during a study of cytomegalovirus exposure and HLA in healthy donors. Across the whole study: Tens of millions of unique TCRs, all from HLA-typed donors, were included in an early release of the data.

General observations from the study: Most subjects' HLA-A and HLA-B alleles were reportedly predicted from TCR beta sequences. Donor immune exposure was known only as CMV serostatus.

With 60 Vbeta and 13 Jbeta primers, the PCR was carried out. Some clones are missing from TCRdb's copy, which holds only in-frame ones; the method was immunoSEQ multiplex PCR. The table records some 150,000 clones, over 60% of them present only once. Germline V CDR1 and CDR2: SGHVS, FQNEAQ. CDR3 length: 15 residues. Trimming at V came to 3 bases and at J to 4 bases, leaving 7 bases not matched to a gene. To note about this clone: Its cognate antigen is unknown.

The sample consisted of PBMCs. The chain uses TRBV7-8 and TRBJ2-7, with 9 bases lining up with TRBD1. The TCR originated in a woman aged 30 to 39 in good health and CMV-seronegative. CDR3 nucleotide sequence: TGTGCCAGCAGCTTCACCACAGGGGGCGGTTACGAGCAGTACTTC. It specifies CASSFTTGGGYEQYF.